This entry describes one TCR beta chain. RNA in amounts of roughly 0.5 to 1 ug was reverse transcribed with random hexamers. TCRdb re-derived calls from the immunoSEQ multiplex PCR reads in MiXCR, one entry per CDR3 protein. The sample lists about 430,000 distinct CDR3 sequences, around 85% occurring once. This entry is derived from a study of CD8 T cells in Susac syndrome. Germline lookup yields CDR1 SGHDT and CDR2 YYEEEE. The CDR3 spans 15 residues. Trimming took 4 bases from V and 0 from J, leaving 13 bases between them. Material for sequencing was CD8+ T cells from PBMCs. The V and J genes are TRBV5-6 and TRBJ1-1, with D perhaps TRBD1 (5 bases). This TCR derives from a human donor with multiple sclerosis. CDR3 region: CASSPWGRMNTEAFF. In nucleotides, the CDR3 is TGTGCCAGCAGCCCTTGGGGACGGATGAACACTGAAGCTTTCTTT.